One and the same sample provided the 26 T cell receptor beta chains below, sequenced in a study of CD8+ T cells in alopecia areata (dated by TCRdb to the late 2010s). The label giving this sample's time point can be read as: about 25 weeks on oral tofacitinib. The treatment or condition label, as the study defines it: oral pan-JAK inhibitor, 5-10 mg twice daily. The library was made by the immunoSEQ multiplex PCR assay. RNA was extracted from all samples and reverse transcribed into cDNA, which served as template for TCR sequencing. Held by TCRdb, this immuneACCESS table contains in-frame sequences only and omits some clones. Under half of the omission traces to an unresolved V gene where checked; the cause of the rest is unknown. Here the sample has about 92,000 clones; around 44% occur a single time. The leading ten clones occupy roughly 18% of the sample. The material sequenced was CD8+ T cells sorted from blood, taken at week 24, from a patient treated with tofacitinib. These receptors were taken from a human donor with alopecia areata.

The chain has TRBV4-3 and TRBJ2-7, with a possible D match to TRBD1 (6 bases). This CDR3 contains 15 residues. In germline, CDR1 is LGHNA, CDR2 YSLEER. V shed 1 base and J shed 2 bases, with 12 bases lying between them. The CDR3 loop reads CASSQVVQGTYEQYF. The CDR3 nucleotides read TGCGCCAGCAGCCAAGTCGTCCAGGGGACCTACGAGCAGTACTTC.

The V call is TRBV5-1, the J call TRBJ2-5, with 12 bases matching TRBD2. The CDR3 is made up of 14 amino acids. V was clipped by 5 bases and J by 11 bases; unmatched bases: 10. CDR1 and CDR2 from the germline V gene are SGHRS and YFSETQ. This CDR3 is CASRWTSGILEQYF. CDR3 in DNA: TGCGCCAGCAGATGGACTAGCGGGATTCTTGAGCAGTACTTC. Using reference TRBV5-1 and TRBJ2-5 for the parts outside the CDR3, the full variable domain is KAGVTQTPRYLIKTRGQQVTLSCSPISGHRSVSWYQQTPGQGLQFLFEYFSETQRNKGNFPGRFSGRQFSNSRSEMNVSTLELGDSALYLCASRWTSGILEQYFGPGTRLLVL.

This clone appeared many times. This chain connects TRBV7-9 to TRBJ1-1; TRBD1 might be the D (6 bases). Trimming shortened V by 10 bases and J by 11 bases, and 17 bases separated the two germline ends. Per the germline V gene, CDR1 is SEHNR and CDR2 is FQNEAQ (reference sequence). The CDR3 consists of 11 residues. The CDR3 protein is CATLWGQVAFF. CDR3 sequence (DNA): TGTGCCACCCTTTGGGGGCAGGTGGCTTTCTTT.

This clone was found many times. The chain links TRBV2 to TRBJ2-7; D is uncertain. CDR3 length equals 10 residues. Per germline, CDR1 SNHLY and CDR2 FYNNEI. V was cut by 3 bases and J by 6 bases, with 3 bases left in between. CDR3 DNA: TGTGCCAGCAGTGATCCCGAGCAGTACTTC. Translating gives CASSDPEQYF.

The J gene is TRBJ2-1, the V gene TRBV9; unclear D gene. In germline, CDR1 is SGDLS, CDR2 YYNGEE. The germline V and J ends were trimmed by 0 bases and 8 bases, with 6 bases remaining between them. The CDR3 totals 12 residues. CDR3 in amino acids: CASSVDNDEQFF. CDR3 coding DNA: TGTGCCAGCAGCGTAGATAATGATGAGCAGTTCTTC.

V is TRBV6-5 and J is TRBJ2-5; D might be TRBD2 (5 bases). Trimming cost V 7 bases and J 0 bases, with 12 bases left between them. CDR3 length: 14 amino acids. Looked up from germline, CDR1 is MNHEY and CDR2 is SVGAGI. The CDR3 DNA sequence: TGTGCCAGCAACGAGCGGTCGTACCAAGAGACCCAGTACTTC. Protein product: CASNERSYQETQYF.

The CDR3: CASSSRGRLSYEQYF. The DNA of the CDR3 is TGTGCCAGCAGCTCCCGGGGGCGGCTCTCCTACGAGCAGTACTTC. V is TRBV5-4 and J is TRBJ2-7; perhaps D is TRBD1 or TRBD2 (6 bases each). Looked up from germline, CDR1 is SGHNT and CDR2 is YYREEE (reference sequence). Trimming shortened V by 3 bases and J by 0 bases, and 13 bases separated the two germline ends. The CDR3 covers 15 residues.

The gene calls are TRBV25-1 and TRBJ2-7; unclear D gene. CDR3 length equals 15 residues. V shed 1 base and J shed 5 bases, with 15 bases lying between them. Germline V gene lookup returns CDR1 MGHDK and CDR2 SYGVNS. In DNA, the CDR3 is TGTGCCAGCAGTGAATGGGTGGCGAGAGACCACGAGCAGTACTTC. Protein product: CASSEWVARDHEQYF.

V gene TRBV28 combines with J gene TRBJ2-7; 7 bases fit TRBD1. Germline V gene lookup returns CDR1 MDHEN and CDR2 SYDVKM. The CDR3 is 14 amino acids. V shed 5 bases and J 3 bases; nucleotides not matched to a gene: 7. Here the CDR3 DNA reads TGTGCCAGCAGTCCCGGACAGGAAGGCTACGAGCAGTACTTC. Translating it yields CASSPGQEGYEQYF. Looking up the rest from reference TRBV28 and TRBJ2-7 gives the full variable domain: DVKVTQSSRYLVKRTGEKVFLECVQDMDHENMFWYRQDPGLGLRLIYFSYDVKMKEKGDIPEGYSVSREKKERFSLILESASTNQTSMYLCASSPGQEGYEQYFGPGTRLTVT.

As DNA, the CDR3 is TGTGCCATCAGACTACAGGGGGAGAACTATGGCTACACCTTC. This translates into CAIRLQGENYGYTF. V usage is TRBV10-3 and J usage is TRBJ1-2, with TRBD1 matching 8 bases. This CDR3 has 14 amino acids. Unmatched junction bases numbered 5, after V lost 6 bases and J lost 2 bases. Germline CDR1 ENHRY, CDR2 SYGVKD.

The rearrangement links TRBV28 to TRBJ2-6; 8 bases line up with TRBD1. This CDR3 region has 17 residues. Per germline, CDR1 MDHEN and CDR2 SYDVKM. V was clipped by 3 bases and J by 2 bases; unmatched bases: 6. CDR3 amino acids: CASSFGTGPAGANVLTF. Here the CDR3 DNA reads TGTGCCAGCAGTTTTGGGACAGGCCCAGCTGGGGCCAACGTCCTGACTTTC.

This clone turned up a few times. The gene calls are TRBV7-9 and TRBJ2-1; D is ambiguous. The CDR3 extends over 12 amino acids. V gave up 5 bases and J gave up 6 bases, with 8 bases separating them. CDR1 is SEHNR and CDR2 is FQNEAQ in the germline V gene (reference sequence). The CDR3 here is CASSQGFNEQFF. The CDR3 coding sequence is TGTGCCAGCAGCCAAGGATTCAATGAGCAGTTCTTC.

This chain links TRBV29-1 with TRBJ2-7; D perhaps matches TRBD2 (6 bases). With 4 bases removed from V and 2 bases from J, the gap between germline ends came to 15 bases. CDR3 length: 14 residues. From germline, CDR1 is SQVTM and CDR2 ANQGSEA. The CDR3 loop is CSVAPTRNAYEQYF. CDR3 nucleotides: TGCAGCGTTGCCCCGACTAGGAACGCCTACGAGCAGTACTTC.

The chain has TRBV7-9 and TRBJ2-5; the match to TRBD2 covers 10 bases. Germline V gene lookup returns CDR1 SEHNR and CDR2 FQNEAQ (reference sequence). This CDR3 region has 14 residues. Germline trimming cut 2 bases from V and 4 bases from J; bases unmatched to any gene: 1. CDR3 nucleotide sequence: TGTGCCAGCAGCTTAAGCGGGAGGGTAGAGACCCAGTACTTC. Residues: CASSLSGRVETQYF.

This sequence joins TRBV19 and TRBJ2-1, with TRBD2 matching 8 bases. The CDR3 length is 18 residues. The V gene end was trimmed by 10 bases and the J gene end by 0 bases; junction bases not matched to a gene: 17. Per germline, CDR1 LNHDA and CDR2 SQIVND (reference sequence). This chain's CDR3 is CATHRGDSGAVSYNEQFF. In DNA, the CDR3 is TGTGCCACCCACCGAGGGGATAGCGGGGCCGTCTCCTACAATGAGCAGTTCTTC.

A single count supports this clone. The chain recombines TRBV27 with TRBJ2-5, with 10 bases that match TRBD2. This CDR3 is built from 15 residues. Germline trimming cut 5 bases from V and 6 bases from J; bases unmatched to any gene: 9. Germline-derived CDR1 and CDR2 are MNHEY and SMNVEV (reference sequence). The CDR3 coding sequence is TGTGCCAGCAGTAACGAGCGGGAGGGCCTAAAGACCCAGTACTTC. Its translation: CASSNEREGLKTQYF.

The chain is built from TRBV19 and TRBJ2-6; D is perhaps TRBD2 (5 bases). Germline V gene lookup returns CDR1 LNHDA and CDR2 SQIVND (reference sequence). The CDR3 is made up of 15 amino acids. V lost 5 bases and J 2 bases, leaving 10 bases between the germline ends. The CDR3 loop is CASSPSGTGANVLTF. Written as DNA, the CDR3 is TGTGCCAGTAGTCCCTCGGGGACTGGGGCCAACGTCCTGACTTTC.

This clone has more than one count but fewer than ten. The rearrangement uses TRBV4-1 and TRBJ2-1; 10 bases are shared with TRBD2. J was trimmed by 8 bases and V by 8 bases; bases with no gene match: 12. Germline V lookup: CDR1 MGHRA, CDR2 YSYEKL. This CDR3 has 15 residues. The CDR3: CASLGASGSSHEQFF. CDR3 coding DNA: TGCGCCAGCTTGGGGGCTAGCGGGAGCTCCCATGAGCAGTTCTTC.

The CDR3 region has the DNA TGCAGCGTTCCTGGACAGGGGAGCACCCAGTACTTC. Protein: CSVPGQGSTQYF. The chain is built from TRBV29-1 and TRBJ2-5; TRBD1 matches 9 bases. CDR3 size: 12 residues. V was clipped by 5 bases and J by 8 bases; unmatched bases: 6. CDR1 and CDR2 from the germline V gene are SQVTM and ANQGSEA. Filled out from reference TRBV29-1 and TRBJ2-5, the complete variable domain reads SAVISQKPSRDICQRGTSLTIQCQVDSQVTMMFWYRQQPGQSLTLIATANQGSEATYESGFVIDKFPISRPNLTFSTLTVSNMSPEDSSIYLCSVPGQGSTQYFGPGTRLLVL.

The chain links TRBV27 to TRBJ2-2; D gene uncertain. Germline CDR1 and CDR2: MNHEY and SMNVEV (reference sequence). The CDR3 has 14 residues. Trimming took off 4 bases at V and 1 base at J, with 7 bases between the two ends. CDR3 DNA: TGTGCCAGCAGTTGGACGGAGAACACCGGGGAGCTGTTTTTT. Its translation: CASSWTENTGELFF.

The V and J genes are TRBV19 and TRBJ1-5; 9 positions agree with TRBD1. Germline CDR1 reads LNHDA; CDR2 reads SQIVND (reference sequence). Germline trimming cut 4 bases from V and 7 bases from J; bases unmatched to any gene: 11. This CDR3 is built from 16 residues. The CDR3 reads CASSRGGQGWEQPQHF. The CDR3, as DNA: TGTGCCAGTAGTAGGGGGGGACAGGGTTGGGAGCAGCCCCAGCATTTT.

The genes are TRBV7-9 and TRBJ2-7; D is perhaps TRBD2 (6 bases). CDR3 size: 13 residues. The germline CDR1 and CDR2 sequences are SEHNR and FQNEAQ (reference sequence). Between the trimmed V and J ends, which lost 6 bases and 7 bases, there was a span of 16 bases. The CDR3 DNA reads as TGTGCCAGCAGACAACACGGAGGGTCTGAGCAGTACTTC. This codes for CASRQHGGSEQYF.

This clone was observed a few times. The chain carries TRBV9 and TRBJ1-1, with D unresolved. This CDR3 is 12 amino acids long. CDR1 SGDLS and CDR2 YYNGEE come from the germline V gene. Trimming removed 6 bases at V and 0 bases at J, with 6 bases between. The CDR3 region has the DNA TGTGCCAGCAAGGAGATGAACACTGAAGCTTTCTTT. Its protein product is CASKEMNTEAFF.

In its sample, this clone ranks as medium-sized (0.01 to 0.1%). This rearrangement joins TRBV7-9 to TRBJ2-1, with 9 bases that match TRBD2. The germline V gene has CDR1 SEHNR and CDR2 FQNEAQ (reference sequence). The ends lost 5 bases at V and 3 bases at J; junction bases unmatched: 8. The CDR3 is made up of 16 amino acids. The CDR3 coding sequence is TGTGCCAGCAGCCCTAGCGGGAATCGGGGCTACAATGAGCAGTTCTTC. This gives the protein CASSPSGNRGYNEQFF.

The CDR3 spells CASSPRTSGNEQFF. For the CDR3, the DNA is TGCGCCAGCAGCCCACGGACTAGCGGGAATGAGCAGTTCTTC. The chain couples TRBV4-1 to TRBJ2-1; TRBD2 matches at 11 bases. CDR1 and CDR2 (germline): MGHRA, YSYEKL. The trim removed 4 bases at V and 7 bases at J, leaving 3 bases unmatched. The CDR3 has 14 amino acids.

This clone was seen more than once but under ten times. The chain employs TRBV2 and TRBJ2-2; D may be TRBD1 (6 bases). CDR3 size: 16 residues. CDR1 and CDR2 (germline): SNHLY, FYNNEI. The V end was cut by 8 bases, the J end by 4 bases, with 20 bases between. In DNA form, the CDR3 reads TGTGCCAGCGCGGTTTCAACACAGGGTGTCACCGGGGAGCTGTTTTTT. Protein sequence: CASAVSTQGVTGELFF.